Described below is a single T cell receptor (beta chain) sequence and its context. A much larger clonotype is one base distant, so this may be a read error. V was shortened by 3 bases and J by 5 bases, with 9 bases between the two germline ends. This CDR3 spans 13 amino acids. Germline CDR1 reads SGHRS; CDR2 reads YFSETQ. The CDR3 regions of TCR beta were amplified from RNA transcripts. First-round RT-PCR with HTBI primers amplified the TCR CDR3 region. TCRdb re-derived calls from the multiplex PCR reads in MiXCR, one entry per CDR3 protein. The sample holds under 400,000 distinct CDR3 sequences, more than 15% seen once. This entry comes from a study of T cells in Graves' hyperthyroidism and ophthalmopathy. In patients aged 18 to 65, hyperthyroidism was newly diagnosed, with duration under 2 months. The blood sample was taken at first hyperthyroidism diagnosis, before any ophthalmopathy symptoms.

The material sequenced was blood. The chain employs TRBV5-1 and TRBJ1-5; TRBD1 is a possible D gene (5 bases). The sequence derives from a woman aged 18-29 years with Graves' hyperthyroidism that later progressed to Graves' ophthalmopathy. The CDR3 DNA is TGCGCCAGCAGCTACCGGACATATCAGCCCCAGCATTTT. It yields the protein CASSYRTYQPQHF.